This passage covers 16 T cell receptor beta chains from one sample sequenced in a study of post-analysis software for immune sequencing data. Notes on the study in general: Relative to controls, patients had roughly five TRBV segments at higher frequency, with TRBV5-6, TRBV5-1 and TRBV20-1 among these.

Prepared TCR beta cDNA libraries contained unique molecular identifiers. One entry per CDR3 protein results from TCRdb running MiXCR on the PCR reads. Counted here are more than 450,000 distinct CDR3 sequences, 30% to 40% occurring once; the ten biggest clones make up approximately 6%. No antigen has been assigned to these receptors. Material for sequencing was blood. Source of these receptors: a girl under 18 with multiple sclerosis.

This clonotype was seen only a few times. The V and J genes are TRBV20-1 and TRBJ2-3; possibly TRBD1 or TRBD2 for D (6 bases each). Germline V CDR1 and CDR2: DFQATT, SNEGSKA (reference sequence). The CDR3 sequence is 17 residues long. V gave up 3 bases and J gave up 0 bases, with 19 bases separating them. CDR3 bases: TGCAGTGCTAGTCGGGCACCGGGGGCCTCTAGCACAGATACGCAGTATTTT. Translating it yields CSASRAPGASSTDTQYF.

There are a few counts of this clonotype. The V gene is TRBV5-1, the J gene TRBJ2-3; 11 nucleotides align to TRBD2. J was trimmed by 11 bases and V by 2 bases; bases with no gene match: 7. There are 14 residues in the CDR3. CDR1 and CDR2 (germline): SGHRS, YFSETQ. CDR3 nucleotide sequence: TGCGCCAGCAGCTTAGAACTAGCGGGGGCTGAGCAGTATTTT. It is translated as CASSLELAGAEQYF. The full variable domain, with the rest looked up from reference TRBV5-1 and TRBJ2-3, is KAGVTQTPRYLIKTRGQQVTLSCSPISGHRSVSWYQQTPGQGLQFLFEYFSETQRNKGNFPGRFSGRQFSNSRSEMNVSTLELGDSALYLCASSLELAGAEQYFGPGTRLTVL.

This sequence joins TRBV6-1 and TRBJ1-2; 10 nucleotides line up with TRBD1. The CDR3 sequence is 17 residues long. Germline V gives CDR1 MNHNS, CDR2 SASEGT. J lost 6 bases, V lost 5 bases, and 15 bases had no gene match. CDR3 in amino acids: CASSISHRDRGGDGYTF. CDR3 coding DNA: TGTGCCAGCAGTATAAGCCACCGGGACAGGGGAGGGGATGGCTACACCTTC.

The V and J genes are TRBV6-5 and TRBJ1-2; no clear D. CDR3 length: 14 residues. CDR1 is MNHEY and CDR2 is SVGAGI in the germline V gene. V was clipped by 8 bases and J by 4 bases, with 17 bases between them. Here the CDR3 reads CASLRLGRSYGYTF. CDR3 DNA: TGTGCCAGCCTGAGACTAGGACGGTCCTATGGCTACACCTTC.

J is TRBJ1-2 and V is TRBV6-6, with D uncertain. Germline V gene data show CDR1 as MNHNY and CDR2 as SVGAGI (reference sequence). The CDR3 is 13 amino acids. Trimming shortened V by 6 bases and J by 4 bases, and 12 bases separated the two germline ends. The chain's CDR3 is CASSHDGPYGYTF. CDR3 in DNA: TGTGCCAGCAGCCACGACGGACCCTATGGCTACACCTTC.

V is TRBV20-1 and J is TRBJ2-2; 8 nucleotides line up with TRBD2. CDR1 and CDR2 (germline): DFQATT, SNEGSKA (reference sequence). The length of the CDR3 is 16 residues. The ends lost 6 bases at V and 4 bases at J; junction bases unmatched: 13. CDR3 sequence (DNA): TGCAGTGCCCCCAGGGGAGCGGGGGACGGCACCGGGGAGCTGTTTTTT. It specifies CSAPRGAGDGTGELFF.

The gene calls are TRBV6-5 and TRBJ2-1; D possibly corresponds to TRBD2 (7 bases). Trimming took 5 bases from V and 0 from J, leaving 11 bases between them. This CDR3 contains 15 residues. From germline, CDR1 is MNHEY and CDR2 SVGAGI. The CDR3, as DNA: TGTGCCAGCAGTCGGGGGGCACACTCCTACAATGAGCAGTTCTTC. This encodes CASSRGAHSYNEQFF.

The table lists this clonotype with a few counts. V usage is TRBV4-1 and J usage is TRBJ1-2, with 9 bases identical to TRBD1. With 3 bases clipped from V and 4 bases from J, the junction kept 6 bases outside the gene matches. This CDR3 is 15 amino acids long. CDR1 and CDR2 (germline): MGHRA, YSYEKL. CDR3 residues: CASSQGQGKLYGYTF. As DNA, the CDR3 is TGCGCCAGCAGCCAGGGACAGGGAAAACTCTATGGCTACACCTTC.

The genes are TRBV12-3 or TRBV12-4 and TRBJ1-1; possible D gene TRBD1, 5 bases. Between the trimmed V and J ends, which lost 1 base and 6 bases, there was a span of 15 bases. The length of the CDR3 is 15 residues. Here the CDR3 DNA reads TGTGCCAGCAGTTTAGGGTTGGGGGGGACCGCTGAAGCTTTCTTT. Amino acid sequence: CASSLGLGGTAEAFF.

The chain has TRBV9 and TRBJ2-3; 9 bases match TRBD2. The CDR3 sequence is 16 residues long. Germline lookup yields CDR1 SGDLS and CDR2 YYNGEE. V trimming: 3 bases; J trimming: 5 bases; junction bases outside the gene matches: 10. CDR3 amino acids: CASSASGTAGGDTQYF. As DNA, the CDR3 is TGTGCCAGCAGCGCCTCCGGGACAGCGGGGGGAGATACGCAGTATTTT.

This clonotype was counted only a few times. J is TRBJ2-3 and V is TRBV12-3 or TRBV12-4, with 10 bases aligning to TRBD2. Trimming took 3 bases from V and 2 from J; bases not matched to a gene: 23. The CDR3 covers 22 residues. The CDR3 nucleotides read TGTGCCAGCAGTTTGATCAGGGGGGCTAGCGGGGGTTTTTCCCTTCCCACAGATACGCAGTATTTT. This sequence encodes CASSLIRGASGGFSLPTDTQYF.

In this sample, this clonotype turned up a few times. The chain joins TRBV6-5 to TRBJ2-3; TRBD2 aligns across 10 bases. The CDR3 extends over 16 amino acids. V shed 7 bases, J shed 5 bases, and the junction held 12 bases outside the gene matches. CDR1 and CDR2 from the germline V gene are MNHEY and SVGAGI. This CDR3 reads CASTRSLAGSKDTQYF. The CDR3 DNA follows: TGTGCCAGCACCCGATCACTAGCGGGGTCTAAAGATACGCAGTATTTT.

This chain uses TRBV2 with TRBJ2-1; 11 nucleotides agree with TRBD1. V was pared by 10 bases and J by 7 bases, with 9 bases of the junction left unmatched. The germline gives CDR1 SNHLY, CDR2 FYNNEI. The CDR3 totals 14 residues. Written as DNA, the CDR3 is TGTGCCATCGGAGGACAGGGGGCTGGTAATGAGCAGTTCTTC. As protein: CAIGGQGAGNEQFF.

This chain connects TRBV6-2 or TRBV6-3 to TRBJ2-3; 14 bases match TRBD2. The length of the CDR3 is 17 residues. Germline V CDR1 and CDR2: MNHEY, SVGEGT. The V gene end was trimmed by 1 base and the J gene end by 3 bases; junction bases not matched to a gene: 3. Written as DNA, the CDR3 is TGTGCCAGCAGTTACTGGACTAGCGGGGGGTTAACAGATACGCAGTATTTT. This codes for CASSYWTSGGLTDTQYF.

This clonotype was counted a few times. The CDR3 DNA sequence: TGTGCCAGCAGCTTAACCCTCCTCGGGACCAAGTACAATGAGCAGTTCTTC. Encoded protein: CASSLTLLGTKYNEQFF. The V gene is TRBV7-3, the J gene TRBJ2-1, with D possibly called TRBD1 or TRBD2 (5 bases each). CDR3 length equals 17 residues. Trimming left V 0 bases short and J 4 bases short, with 16 bases between. From germline, CDR1 is SGHTA and CDR2 FQGTGA.

The chain employs TRBV6-2 or TRBV6-3 and TRBJ2-3, with TRBD2 identical over 10 bases. The CDR3 consists of 19 residues. With 2 bases clipped from V and 6 bases from J, the junction kept 17 bases outside the gene matches. Germline values: CDR1 MNHEY, CDR2 SVGEGT. CDR3 DNA sequence: TGTGCCAGCAGTTACCCCCCGCTAGCGGGGGCCCCGCAGAGTGATACGCAGTATTTT. Its translation: CASSYPPLAGAPQSDTQYF.